A few counts support the clone carrying this T cell receptor beta chain. Participants were aged about 18 to 100 years, lived in 24 US areas, and enrolled virtually. Participants had their cohort set by participant-reported clinical history. This sample was taken from a study of blood T cell repertoires in COVID-19. The protocol was immunoSEQ multiplex PCR, while the TCRdb copy is restricted to in-frame clones and leaves out a portion. The repertoire consists of 450,000 to 500,000 clones, with 88% occurring once and the leading ten covering roughly 8.5%. The CDR3 has 14 residues. Germline V lookup: CDR1 MNHEY, CDR2 SMNVEV (reference sequence). The V and J ends lost 5 bases and 8 bases, in that order; junction bases with no gene match: 4.

This TCR came from a woman aged 60-75 years who had recovered from COVID-19. Sequencing was carried out using PBMCs or T cells enriched from blood (not recorded which). The chain employs TRBV27 and TRBJ1-6; 9 bases align to TRBD1. CDR3 residues: CASSPGQGYSPLHF. The CDR3 DNA reads TGTGCCAGCAGTCCGGGACAGGGTTATTCACCCCTCCACTTT.